A selection of T cell receptor beta chains follows, all from one sample in a study of shared clonotypes between healthy human individuals. The protocol was immunoSEQ multiplex PCR, while the TCRdb copy is restricted to in-frame clones and leaves out a portion. The sample carries 2.3 million or so clones, more than 80% recorded once. Sequencing was carried out using naive CD4+ T cells from PBMCs. Receptors originate from a man between 18 and 35 years old in good health. Some clones in this sample may be carry-over from other donors' samples. The CDR3 runs from the conserved cysteine through the conserved F or W. A D gene is named only where the DNA matches it firmly. Only part of the rows carry a size: once, few, many, or a class if the clone is expanded.

size,D,V,J,CDR3,DNA
-,TRBD1,TRBV28,TRBJ2-7,CASSLAGQGPSYEQYF,TGTGCCAGCAGCCTCGCCGGACAGGGACCCTCCTACGAGCAGTACTTC
-,TRBD1,TRBV11-2,TRBJ2-7,CASSRVRDRSYEQYF,TGTGCCAGCAGCCGCGTCCGGGACAGATCCTACGAGCAGTACTTC
-,-,TRBV7-8,TRBJ1-4,CASSLINGEKLFF,TGTGCCAGCAGCTTAATAAACGGGGAAAAACTGTTTTTT
-,-,TRBV19,TRBJ2-5,CASQGQGKVAQYF,TGTGCCAGTCAGGGGCAAGGGAAGGTGGCCCAGTACTTC
-,-,TRBV28,TRBJ2-3,CASRLGVETRQKYTQYF,TGTGCCAGCAGGCTGGGGGTGGAGACCCGACAGAAGTACACGCAGTATTTT
-,-,TRBV18,TRBJ2-3,CASSPRDPAPSTDTQYF,TGTGCCAGCTCGCCTCGGGACCCAGCCCCTAGCACAGATACGCAGTATTTT
-,-,TRBV18,TRBJ2-1,CASSLTTASIPHEQFF,TGTGCCAGCTCACTAACGACAGCATCGATTCCCCATGAGCAGTTCTTC
-,-,TRBV4-1,TRBJ2-5,CASSQVVGETQYF,TGCGCCAGCAGCCAAGTAGTGGGGGAGACCCAGTACTTC
-,TRBD1,TRBV5-1,TRBJ2-7,CASRTGTGGYEQYF,TGCGCCAGCAGGACCGGGACAGGGGGCTACGAGCAGTACTTC
-,TRBD1,TRBV19,TRBJ2-3,CASKRDSLSTDTQYF,TGTGCCAGTAAACGGGACAGTCTTAGCACAGATACGCAGTATTTT
-,-,TRBV6-5,TRBJ1-3,CASRRTPTGGNTIYF,TGTGCCAGCAGACGGACACCAACAGGGGGAAACACCATATATTTT
-,-,TRBV5-1,TRBJ2-2,CASSSPRGYDTGELFF,TGCGCCAGCAGCTCCCCCAGGGGATACGACACCGGGGAGCTGTTTTTT
once,-,TRBV30,TRBJ2-7,CAWSAGATNYEQYF,TGTGCCTGGAGTGCCGGGGCTACAAACTACGAGCAGTACTTC
-,-,TRBV7-9,TRBJ2-7,CASSLARVGNSEQYF,TGTGCCAGCAGCTTAGCCCGAGTAGGGAACTCCGAGCAGTACTTC
-,-,TRBV29-1,TRBJ1-1,CSVAQGTNTEAFF,TGCAGCGTTGCCCAGGGGACTAACACTGAAGCTTTCTTT